This T cell receptor beta chain was documented in a study of blood T cells in healthy people across ages. Study conclusions and caveats: Estimates drawn from one million T cells were deemed to understate diversity. Roughly linearly, TCR beta diversity per million T cells fell as age increased. Any conclusive comparison of naive versus antigen-experienced cells was prevented by using unsorted PBMCs. Fewer expanded clones and more diversity marked long-lived versus aged donors.

About this clonotype: Its specificity is unknown.

A sample-barcoded 5' primer and a J-beta primer mix were used in a second PCR of roughly 7 to 11 cycles. TCRdb itself ran the 5' RACE reads through MiXCR, one entry per CDR3 protein. The sample has hundreds of thousands of distinct CDR3 sequences, approximately 30% seen once. The sequencing input was blood. The TCR originated in a woman over 75 in good health.

As DNA, the CDR3 is TGTGCCAGCAGCCGCACTGGAAACAATGAGCAGTACTTC. Encoded protein: CASSRTGNNEQYF. The rearrangement joins TRBV3-1 to TRBJ2-5; no firm D call. The CDR3 has 13 residues. V shed 4 bases and J shed 11 bases, with 17 bases lying between them. From germline, CDR1 is LGHDT and CDR2 YNNKEL (reference sequence).